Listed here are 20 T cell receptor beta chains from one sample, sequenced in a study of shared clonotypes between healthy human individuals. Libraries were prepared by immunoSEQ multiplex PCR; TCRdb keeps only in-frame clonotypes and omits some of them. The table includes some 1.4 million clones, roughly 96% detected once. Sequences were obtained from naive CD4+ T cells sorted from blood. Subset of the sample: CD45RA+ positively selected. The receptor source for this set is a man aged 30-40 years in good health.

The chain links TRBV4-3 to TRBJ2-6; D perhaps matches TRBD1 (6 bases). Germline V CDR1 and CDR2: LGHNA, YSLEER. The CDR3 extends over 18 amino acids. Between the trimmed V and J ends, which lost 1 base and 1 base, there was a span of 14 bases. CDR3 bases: TGCGCCAGCAGCCAAGGCGTGCTAAGGGGGTCTGGGGCCAACGTCCTGACTTTC. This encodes CASSQGVLRGSGANVLTF.

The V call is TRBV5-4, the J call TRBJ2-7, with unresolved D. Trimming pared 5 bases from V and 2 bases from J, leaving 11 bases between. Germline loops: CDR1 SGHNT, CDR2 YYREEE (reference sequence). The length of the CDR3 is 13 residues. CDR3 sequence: CASRSGGAYEQYF. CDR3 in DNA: TGTGCCAGCAGATCCGGCGGCGCCTACGAGCAGTACTTC.

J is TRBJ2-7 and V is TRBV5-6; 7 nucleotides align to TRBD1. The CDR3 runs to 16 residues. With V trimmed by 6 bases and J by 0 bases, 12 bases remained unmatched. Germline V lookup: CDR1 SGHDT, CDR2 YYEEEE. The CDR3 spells CASIGRGGASSYEQYF. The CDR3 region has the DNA TGTGCCAGCATAGGTAGAGGGGGCGCTAGCTCCTACGAGCAGTACTTC.

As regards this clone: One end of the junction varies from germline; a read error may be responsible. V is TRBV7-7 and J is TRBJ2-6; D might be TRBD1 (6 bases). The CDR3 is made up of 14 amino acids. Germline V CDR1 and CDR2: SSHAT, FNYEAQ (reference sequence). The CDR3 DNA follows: TGTGCTAGCAGCCCAGGGGCCGGGGCCAACGTCCTGACTTTC. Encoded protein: CASSPGAGANVLTF.

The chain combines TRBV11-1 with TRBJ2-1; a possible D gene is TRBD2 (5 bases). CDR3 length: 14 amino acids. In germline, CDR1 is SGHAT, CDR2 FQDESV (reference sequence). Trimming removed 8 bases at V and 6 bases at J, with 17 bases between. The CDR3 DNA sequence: TGTGCCAGCCCCTTAGGAGGCGAGTTCAATGAGCAGTTCTTC. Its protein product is CASPLGGEFNEQFF.

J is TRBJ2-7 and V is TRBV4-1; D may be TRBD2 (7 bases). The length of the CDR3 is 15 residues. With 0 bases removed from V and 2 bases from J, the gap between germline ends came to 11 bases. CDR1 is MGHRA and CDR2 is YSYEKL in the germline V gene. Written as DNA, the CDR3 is TGCGCCAGCAGCCAAGATTGGGGGGGGCCCTACGAGCAGTACTTC. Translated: CASSQDWGGPYEQYF.

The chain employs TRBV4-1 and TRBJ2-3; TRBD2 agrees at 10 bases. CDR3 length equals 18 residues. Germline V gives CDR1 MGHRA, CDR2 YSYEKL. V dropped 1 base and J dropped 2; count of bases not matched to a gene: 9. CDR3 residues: CASSQVPLAGGPTDTQYF. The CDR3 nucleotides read TGCGCCAGCAGCCAAGTCCCATTAGCGGGAGGCCCCACAGATACGCAGTATTTT.

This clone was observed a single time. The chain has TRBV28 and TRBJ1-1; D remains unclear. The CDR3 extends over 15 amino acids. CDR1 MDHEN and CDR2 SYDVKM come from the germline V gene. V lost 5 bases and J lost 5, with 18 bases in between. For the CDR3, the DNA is TGTGCCAGCAGTCCTCATGGGGTCCCGAATACTGAAGCTTTCTTT. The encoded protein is CASSPHGVPNTEAFF.

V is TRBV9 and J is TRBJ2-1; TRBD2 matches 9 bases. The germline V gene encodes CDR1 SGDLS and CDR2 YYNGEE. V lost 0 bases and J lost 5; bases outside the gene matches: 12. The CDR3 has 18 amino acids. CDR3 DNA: TGTGCCAGCAGCGTAGGGCCGTACCACGGGACTAGCAACAATGAGCAGTTCTTC. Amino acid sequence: CASSVGPYHGTSNNEQFF.

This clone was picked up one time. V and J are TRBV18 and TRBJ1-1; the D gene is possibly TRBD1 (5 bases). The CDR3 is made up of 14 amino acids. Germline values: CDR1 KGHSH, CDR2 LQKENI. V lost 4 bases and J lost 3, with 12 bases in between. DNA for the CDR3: TGTGCCAGCTCACGAGGATGGGGGGACACTGAAGCTTTCTTT. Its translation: CASSRGWGDTEAFF.

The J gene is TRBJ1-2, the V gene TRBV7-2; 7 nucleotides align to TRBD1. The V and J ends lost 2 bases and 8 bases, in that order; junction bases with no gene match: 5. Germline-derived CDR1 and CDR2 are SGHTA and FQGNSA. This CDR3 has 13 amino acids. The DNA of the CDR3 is TGTGCCAGCAGCTTAACCGTGACAGGGGGCTACACCTTC. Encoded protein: CASSLTVTGGYTF.

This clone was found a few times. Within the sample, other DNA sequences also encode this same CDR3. CDR3 protein: CASSFGQGPYEQYF. DNA for the CDR3: TGCGCCAGCAGCTTCGGACAGGGCCCCTACGAGCAGTACTTC. The chain joins TRBV5-1 to TRBJ2-7, with 8 bases that match TRBD1. Trimming took 2 bases from V and 2 from J; bases not matched to a gene: 3. Germline V CDR1 and CDR2: SGHRS, YFSETQ. This CDR3 is 14 amino acids long. Combining the CDR3 with reference TRBV5-1 and TRBJ2-7 gives the whole variable domain KAGVTQTPRYLIKTRGQQVTLSCSPISGHRSVSWYQQTPGQGLQFLFEYFSETQRNKGNFPGRFSGRQFSNSRSEMNVSTLELGDSALYLCASSFGQGPYEQYFGPGTRLTVT.

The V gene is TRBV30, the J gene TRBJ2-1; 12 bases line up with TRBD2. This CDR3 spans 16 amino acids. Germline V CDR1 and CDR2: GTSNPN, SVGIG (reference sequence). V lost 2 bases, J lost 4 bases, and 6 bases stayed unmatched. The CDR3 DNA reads TGTGCCTGGAGTAACGGACTAGCGGGACCTTACAATGAGCAGTTCTTC. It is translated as CAWSNGLAGPYNEQFF.

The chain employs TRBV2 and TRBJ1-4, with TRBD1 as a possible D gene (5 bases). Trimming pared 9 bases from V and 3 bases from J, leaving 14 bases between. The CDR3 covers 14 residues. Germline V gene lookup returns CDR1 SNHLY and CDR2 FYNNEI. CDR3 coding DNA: TGTGCCAGTAGACATTGGGGCTCTAATGAAAAACTGTTTTTT. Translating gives CASRHWGSNEKLFF.

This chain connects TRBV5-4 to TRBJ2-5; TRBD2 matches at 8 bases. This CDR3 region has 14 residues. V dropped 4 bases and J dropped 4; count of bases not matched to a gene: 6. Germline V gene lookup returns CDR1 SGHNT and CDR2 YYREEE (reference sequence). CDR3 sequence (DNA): TGTGCCAGCAGCAAGAGCGGGAGCGGAGAGACCCAGTACTTC. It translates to CASSKSGSGETQYF.

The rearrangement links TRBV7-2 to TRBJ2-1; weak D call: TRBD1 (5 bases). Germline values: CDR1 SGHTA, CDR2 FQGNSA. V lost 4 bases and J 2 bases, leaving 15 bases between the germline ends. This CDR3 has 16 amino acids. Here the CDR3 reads CASSSPTANTYNEQFF. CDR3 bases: TGTGCCAGCAGCTCCCCGACAGCGAATACCTACAATGAGCAGTTCTTC. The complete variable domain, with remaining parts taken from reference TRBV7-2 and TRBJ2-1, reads GAGVSQSPSNKVTEKGKDVELRCDPISGHTALYWYRQSLGQGLEFLIYFQGNSAPDKSGLPSDRFSAERTGGSVSTLTIQRTQQEDSAVYLCASSSPTANTYNEQFFGPGTRLTVL.

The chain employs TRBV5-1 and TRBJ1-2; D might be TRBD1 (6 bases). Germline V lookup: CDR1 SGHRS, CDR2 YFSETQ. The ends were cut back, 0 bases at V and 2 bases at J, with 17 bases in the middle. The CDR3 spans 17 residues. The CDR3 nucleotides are TGCGCCAGCAGCTTGGCCTTAGGGGATACAGGGAACTATGGCTACACCTTC. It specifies CASSLALGDTGNYGYTF.

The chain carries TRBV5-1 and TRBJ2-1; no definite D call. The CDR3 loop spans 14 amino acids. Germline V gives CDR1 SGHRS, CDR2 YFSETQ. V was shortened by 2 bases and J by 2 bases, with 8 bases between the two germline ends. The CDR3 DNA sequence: TGCGCCAGCAGCTTCCAGCAGACCTACAATGAGCAGTTCTTC. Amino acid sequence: CASSFQQTYNEQFF.

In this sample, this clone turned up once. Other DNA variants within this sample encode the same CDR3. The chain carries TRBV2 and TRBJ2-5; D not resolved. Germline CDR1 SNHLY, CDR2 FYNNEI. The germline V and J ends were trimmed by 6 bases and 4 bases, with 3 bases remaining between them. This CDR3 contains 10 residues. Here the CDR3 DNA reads TGTGCCAGCAGACTAGAGACCCAGTACTTC. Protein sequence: CASRLETQYF. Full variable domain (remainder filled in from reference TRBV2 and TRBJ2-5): EPEVTQTPSHQVTQMGQEVILRCVPISNHLYFYWYRQILGQKVEFLVSFYNNEISEKSEIFDDQFSVERPDGSNFTLKIRSTKLEDSAMYFCASRLETQYFGPGTRLLVL.

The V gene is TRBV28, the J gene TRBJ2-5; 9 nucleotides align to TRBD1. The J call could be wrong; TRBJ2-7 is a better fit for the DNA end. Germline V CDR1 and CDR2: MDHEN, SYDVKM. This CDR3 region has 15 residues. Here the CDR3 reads CASSPGTGSSYEQYF. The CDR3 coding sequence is TGTGCCAGCAGTCCCGGGACAGGGAGCTCCTACGAGCAGTACTTC.